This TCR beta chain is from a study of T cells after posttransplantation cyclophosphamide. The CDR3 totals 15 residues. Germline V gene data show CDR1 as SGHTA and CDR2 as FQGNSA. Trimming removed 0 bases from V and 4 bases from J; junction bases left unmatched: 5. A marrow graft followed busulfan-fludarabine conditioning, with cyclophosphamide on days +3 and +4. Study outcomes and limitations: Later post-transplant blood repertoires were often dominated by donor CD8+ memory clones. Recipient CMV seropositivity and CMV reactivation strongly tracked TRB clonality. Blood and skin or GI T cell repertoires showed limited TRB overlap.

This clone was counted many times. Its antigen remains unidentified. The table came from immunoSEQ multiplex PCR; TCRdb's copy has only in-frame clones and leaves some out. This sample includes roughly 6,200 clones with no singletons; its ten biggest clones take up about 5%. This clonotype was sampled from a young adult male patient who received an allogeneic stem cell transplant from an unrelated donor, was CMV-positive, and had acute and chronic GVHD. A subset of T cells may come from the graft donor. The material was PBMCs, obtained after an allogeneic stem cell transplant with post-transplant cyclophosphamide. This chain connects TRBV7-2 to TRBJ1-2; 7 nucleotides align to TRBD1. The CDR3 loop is CASSLAVRGTYGYTF. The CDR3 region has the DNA TGTGCCAGCAGCTTAGCGGTCAGGGGGACCTATGGCTACACCTTC. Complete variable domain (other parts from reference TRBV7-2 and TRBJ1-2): GAGVSQSPSNKVTEKGKDVELRCDPISGHTALYWYRQSLGQGLEFLIYFQGNSAPDKSGLPSDRFSAERTGGSVSTLTIQRTQQEDSAVYLCASSLAVRGTYGYTFGSGTRLTVV.